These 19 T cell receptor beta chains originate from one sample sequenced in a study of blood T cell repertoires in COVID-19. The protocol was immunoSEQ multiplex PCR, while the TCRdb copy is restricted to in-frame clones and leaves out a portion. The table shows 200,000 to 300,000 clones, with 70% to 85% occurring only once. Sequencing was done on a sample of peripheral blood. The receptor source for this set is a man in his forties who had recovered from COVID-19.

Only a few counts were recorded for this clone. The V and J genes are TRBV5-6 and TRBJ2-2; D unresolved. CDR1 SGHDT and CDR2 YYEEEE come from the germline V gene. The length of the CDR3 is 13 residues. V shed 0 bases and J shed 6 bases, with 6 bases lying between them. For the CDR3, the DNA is TGTGCCAGCAGCTTGGTTACAGCCGGGGAGCTGTTTTTT. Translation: CASSLVTAGELFF.

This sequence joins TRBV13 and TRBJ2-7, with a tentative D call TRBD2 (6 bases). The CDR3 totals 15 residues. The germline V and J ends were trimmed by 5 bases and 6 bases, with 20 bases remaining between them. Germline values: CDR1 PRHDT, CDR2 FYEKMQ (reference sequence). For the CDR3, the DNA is TGTGCCAGCAGCCGCGGGGACGTTTATCCTACCGAGCAGTACTTC. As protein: CASSRGDVYPTEQYF.

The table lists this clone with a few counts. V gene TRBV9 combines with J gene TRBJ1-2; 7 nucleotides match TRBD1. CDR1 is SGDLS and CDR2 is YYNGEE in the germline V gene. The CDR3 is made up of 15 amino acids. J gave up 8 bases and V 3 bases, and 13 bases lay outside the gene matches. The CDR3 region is CASSAKGATVGGYTF. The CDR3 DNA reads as TGTGCCAGCAGCGCAAAGGGGGCGACAGTGGGCGGCTACACCTTC.

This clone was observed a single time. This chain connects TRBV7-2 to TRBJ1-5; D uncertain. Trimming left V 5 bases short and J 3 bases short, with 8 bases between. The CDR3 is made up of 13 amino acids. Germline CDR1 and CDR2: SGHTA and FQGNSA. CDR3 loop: CASSPQINQPQHF. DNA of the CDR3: TGTGCCAGCAGCCCTCAGATCAATCAGCCCCAGCATTTT.

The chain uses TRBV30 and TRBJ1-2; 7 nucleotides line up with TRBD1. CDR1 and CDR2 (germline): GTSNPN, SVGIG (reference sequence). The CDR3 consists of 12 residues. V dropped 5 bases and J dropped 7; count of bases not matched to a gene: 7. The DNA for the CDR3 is TGTGCCTGGGGAACGACAGGGCCTGGCTACACCTTC. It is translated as CAWGTTGPGYTF.

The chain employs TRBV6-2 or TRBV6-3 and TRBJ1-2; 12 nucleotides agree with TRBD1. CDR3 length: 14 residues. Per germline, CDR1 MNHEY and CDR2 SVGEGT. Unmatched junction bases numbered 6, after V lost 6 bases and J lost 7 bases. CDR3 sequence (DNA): TGTGCCAGCAGCACCGGGACAGGGGGCGGTGGCTACACCTTC. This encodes CASSTGTGGGGYTF.

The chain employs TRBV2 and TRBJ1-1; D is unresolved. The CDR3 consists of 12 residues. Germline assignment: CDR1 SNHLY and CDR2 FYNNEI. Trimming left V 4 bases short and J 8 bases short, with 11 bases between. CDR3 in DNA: TGTGCCAGCAGTGCTTCCTCGGGGGAAGCTTTCTTT. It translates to CASSASSGEAFF.

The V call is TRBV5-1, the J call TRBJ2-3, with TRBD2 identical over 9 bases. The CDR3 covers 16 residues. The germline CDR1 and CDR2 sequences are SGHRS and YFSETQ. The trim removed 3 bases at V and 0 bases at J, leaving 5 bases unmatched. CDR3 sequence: CASSSLTSGSTDTQYF. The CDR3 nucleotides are TGCGCCAGCAGCTCCCTGACTAGCGGAAGCACAGATACGCAGTATTTT.

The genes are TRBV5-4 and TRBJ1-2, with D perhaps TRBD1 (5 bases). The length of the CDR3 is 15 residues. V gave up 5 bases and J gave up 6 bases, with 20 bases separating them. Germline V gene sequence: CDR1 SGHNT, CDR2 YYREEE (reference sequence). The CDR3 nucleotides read TGTGCCAGCAGTCCTACTTCAGGGTTAACAAATGGCTACACCTTC. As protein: CASSPTSGLTNGYTF.

DNA for the CDR3: TGCGCCAGCAGCCCAGAGTGGAGCTCCTACAATGAGCAGTTCTTC. This codes for CASSPEWSSYNEQFF. The chain couples TRBV4-3 to TRBJ2-1; D not certain. The V gene lost 4 bases and the J gene lost 0 bases, with 10 bases spanning the gap. This CDR3 region has 15 residues. From germline, CDR1 is LGHNA and CDR2 YSLEER.

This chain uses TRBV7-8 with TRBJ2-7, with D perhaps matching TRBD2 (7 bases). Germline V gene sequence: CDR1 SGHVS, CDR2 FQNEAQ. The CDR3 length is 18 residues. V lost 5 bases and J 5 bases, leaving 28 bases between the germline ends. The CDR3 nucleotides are TGTGCCAGCAGCGACCCGGGACACGTACTAGCGAATACGAACGAGCAGTACTTC. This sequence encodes CASSDPGHVLANTNEQYF. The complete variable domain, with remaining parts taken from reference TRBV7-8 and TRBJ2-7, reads GAGVSQSPRYKVAKRGQDVALRCDPISGHVSLFWYQQALGQGPEFLTYFQNEAQLDKSGLPSDRFFAERPEGSVSTLKIQRTQQEDSAVYLCASSDPGHVLANTNEQYFGPGTRLTVT.

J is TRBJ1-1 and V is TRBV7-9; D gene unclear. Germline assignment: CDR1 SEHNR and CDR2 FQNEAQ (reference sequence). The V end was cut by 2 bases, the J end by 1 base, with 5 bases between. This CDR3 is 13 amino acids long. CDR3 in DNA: TGTGCCAGCAGCTTAACCGGGAACACTGAAGCTTTCTTT. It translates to CASSLTGNTEAFF.

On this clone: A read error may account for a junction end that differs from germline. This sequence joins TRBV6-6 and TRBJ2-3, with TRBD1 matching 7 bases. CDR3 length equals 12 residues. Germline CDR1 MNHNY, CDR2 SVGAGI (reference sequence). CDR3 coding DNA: TGTGCCAGCAGTTACTCGAAACAGGGGAAAAGTTTT. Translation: CASSYSKQGKSF.

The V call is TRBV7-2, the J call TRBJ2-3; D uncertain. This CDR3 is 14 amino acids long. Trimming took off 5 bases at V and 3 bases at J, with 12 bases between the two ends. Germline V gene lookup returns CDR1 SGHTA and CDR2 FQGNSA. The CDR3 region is CASSPRLTTDTQYF. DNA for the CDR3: TGTGCCAGCAGCCCCCGCCTAACGACAGATACGCAGTATTTT.

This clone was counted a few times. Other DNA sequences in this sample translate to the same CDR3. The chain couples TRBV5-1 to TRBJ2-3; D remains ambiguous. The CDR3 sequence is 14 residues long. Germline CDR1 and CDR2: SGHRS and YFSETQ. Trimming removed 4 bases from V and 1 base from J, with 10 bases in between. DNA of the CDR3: TGCGCCAGCAGCCCGACTCCGGGCACAGATACGCAGTATTTT. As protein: CASSPTPGTDTQYF. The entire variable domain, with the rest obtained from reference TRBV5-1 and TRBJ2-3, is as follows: KAGVTQTPRYLIKTRGQQVTLSCSPISGHRSVSWYQQTPGQGLQFLFEYFSETQRNKGNFPGRFSGRQFSNSRSEMNVSTLELGDSALYLCASSPTPGTDTQYFGPGTRLTVL.

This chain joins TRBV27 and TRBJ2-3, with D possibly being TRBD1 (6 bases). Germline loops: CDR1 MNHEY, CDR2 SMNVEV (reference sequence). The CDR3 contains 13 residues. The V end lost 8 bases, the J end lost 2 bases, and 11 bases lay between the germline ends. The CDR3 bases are TGTGCCAGCCTCGGACAGCCCACAGATACGCAGTATTTT. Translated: CASLGQPTDTQYF.

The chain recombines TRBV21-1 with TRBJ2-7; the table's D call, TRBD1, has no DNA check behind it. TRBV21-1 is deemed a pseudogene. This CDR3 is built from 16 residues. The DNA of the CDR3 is TGTGCCAGCAGCAAAGATTACGGACAGGGTGTGTACGAGCAGTACTTC. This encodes CASSKDYGQGVYEQYF.

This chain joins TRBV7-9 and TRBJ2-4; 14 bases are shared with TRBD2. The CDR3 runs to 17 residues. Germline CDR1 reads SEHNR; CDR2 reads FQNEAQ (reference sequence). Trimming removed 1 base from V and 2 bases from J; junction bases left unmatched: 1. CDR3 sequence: CASSLGTSGRSKNIQYF. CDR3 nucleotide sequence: TGTGCCAGCAGCTTAGGGACTAGCGGGAGGTCCAAAAACATTCAGTACTTC.

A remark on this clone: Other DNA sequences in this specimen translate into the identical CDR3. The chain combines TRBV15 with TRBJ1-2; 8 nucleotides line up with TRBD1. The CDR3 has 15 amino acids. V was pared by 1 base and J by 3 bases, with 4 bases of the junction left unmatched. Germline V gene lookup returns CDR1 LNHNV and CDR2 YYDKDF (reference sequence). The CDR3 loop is CATSRGAQGDYGYTF. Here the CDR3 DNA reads TGTGCCACCAGCAGAGGTGCACAGGGGGACTATGGCTACACCTTC.